The 23 T cell receptor beta chains in this list originate from one sample, sequenced in a study of T cell responses to AZD1222 COVID-19 vaccine (dated by TCRdb to the early 2020s). What this sample's time point label stands for: baseline before first vaccination. The method behind the library was the immunoSEQ multiplex PCR assay. This is the immuneACCESS table as TCRdb keeps it, with only in-frame sequences that have V and J called. A part of the clones is gone; compared with another copy, unresolved V genes explain less than half, and the rest is unexplained. This sample has about 85,000 clones in its table, and over 80% of those were observed once. Roughly 16% of the sample lies in the top ten. The sample in question was peripheral blood, obtained on day 0 of AZD1222 vaccination. The receptor set was obtained from an adult in good health.

V gene TRBV18 combines with J gene TRBJ1-1; D is perhaps TRBD1 (5 bases). Germline V lookup: CDR1 KGHSH, CDR2 LQKENI. Trimming took off 1 base at V and 3 bases at J, with 9 bases between the two ends. The CDR3 contains 14 residues. CDR3 protein: CASSPLRGDTEAFF. The CDR3 DNA is TGTGCCAGCTCACCACTGCGGGGGGACACTGAAGCTTTCTTT.

V gene TRBV5-1 combines with J gene TRBJ2-2, with 10 bases lining up with TRBD2. This CDR3 is 14 amino acids long. The J segment lost 8 bases and the V segment lost 0 bases, leaving 1 base of the junction unmatched. Germline CDR1 reads SGHRS; CDR2 reads YFSETQ. DNA of the CDR3: TGCGCCAGCAGCTTGGGGACTAGCGGTGGGGAGCTGTTTTTT. It yields the protein CASSLGTSGGELFF.

This clone was seen more than once but under ten times. The chain couples TRBV6-5 to TRBJ1-5; 8 bases match TRBD1. CDR3 length: 15 amino acids. Losses at the gene ends were 6 bases for V and 3 bases for J; bases not matched to a gene: 7. Germline-derived CDR1 and CDR2 are MNHEY and SVGAGI. Written as DNA, the CDR3 is TGTGCCAGCAGGCGGACAGGGCGGAACAATCAGCCCCAGCATTTT. Translated, it gives CASRRTGRNNQPQHF.

The chain employs TRBV11-1 and TRBJ1-2, with 7 nucleotides matching TRBD1. CDR3 length: 15 amino acids. With 0 bases clipped from V and 0 bases from J, the junction kept 1 base outside the gene matches. Germline CDR1 SGHAT, CDR2 FQDESV (reference sequence). Here the CDR3 DNA reads TGTGCCAGCAGCTTAGCCGGGACAGCTAACTATGGCTACACCTTC. It translates to CASSLAGTANYGYTF.

A few counts support this clone. V is TRBV10-3 and J is TRBJ2-1; the match to TRBD2 covers 8 bases. This CDR3 is 13 amino acids long. J gave up 6 bases and V 6 bases, and 4 bases lay outside the gene matches. Germline CDR1 and CDR2: ENHRY and SYGVKD. The CDR3 here is CAISWTSRNEQFF. CDR3 nucleotide sequence: TGTGCCATCAGCTGGACTAGCCGCAATGAGCAGTTCTTC.

The chain has TRBV9 and TRBJ2-7; D ambiguous. The germline V gene encodes CDR1 SGDLS and CDR2 YYNGEE. V was cut by 4 bases and J by 1 base, with 12 bases left in between. This CDR3 contains 14 residues. CDR3 DNA sequence: TGTGCCAGCAGCCCACGGGCACAGTCCTACGAGCAGTACTTC. Encoded protein: CASSPRAQSYEQYF.

The chain links TRBV19 to TRBJ2-6; 10 nucleotides match TRBD1. After removal of 4 bases from V and 0 bases from J, the junction contained 6 bases not matched to a gene. The CDR3 has 18 amino acids. Germline values: CDR1 LNHDA, CDR2 SQIVND (reference sequence). This chain's CDR3 is CASSTNRDRGSGANVLTF. As DNA, the CDR3 is TGTGCCAGTAGTACCAATCGGGACAGGGGCTCTGGGGCCAACGTCCTGACTTTC.

The chain is built from TRBV28 and TRBJ2-1, with 14 bases identical to TRBD2. V was pared by 3 bases and J by 8 bases, with 15 bases of the junction left unmatched. The germline V gene has CDR1 MDHEN and CDR2 SYDVKM. The CDR3 covers 19 residues. The CDR3 DNA sequence: TGTGCCAGCAGTTTCGGGACTAGCGGGAGAAAAGGGAGCGGGGATGAGCAGTTCTTC. It yields the protein CASSFGTSGRKGSGDEQFF.

The rearrangement links TRBV24-1 to TRBJ1-4; D unresolved. The CDR3 totals 12 residues. CDR1 and CDR2 from the germline V gene are KGHDR and SFDVKD. Trimming stripped 1 base from V and 8 bases from J, with 4 bases between. In DNA form, the CDR3 reads TGTGCCACCAGTGATTTTGGCGAAAAACTGTTTTTT. Translation gives CATSDFGEKLFF.

Only a few counts were recorded for this clone. The chain carries TRBV2 and TRBJ2-1, with D possibly being TRBD1 (5 bases). The ends were cut back, 6 bases at V and 5 bases at J, with 11 bases in the middle. Per germline, CDR1 SNHLY and CDR2 FYNNEI. The CDR3 loop spans 13 amino acids. Here the CDR3 reads CASRLDSNNEQFF. The CDR3, as DNA: TGTGCCAGCAGGTTAGACAGCAACAATGAGCAGTTCTTC.

The CDR3 nucleotides are TGTGCCAGTCAGGAAAGTTATAGCAATCAGCCCCAGCATTTT. Translation: CASQESYSNQPQHF. This rearrangement joins TRBV19 to TRBJ1-5; D is unresolved. V was shortened by 8 bases and J by 0 bases, with 11 bases between the two germline ends. The germline V gene has CDR1 LNHDA and CDR2 SQIVND (reference sequence). There are 14 residues in the CDR3.

This chain uses TRBV4-1 with TRBJ2-7, with 8 positions matching TRBD2. Looked up from germline, CDR1 is MGHRA and CDR2 is YSYEKL. V lost 3 bases and J lost 6; bases outside the gene matches: 10. This CDR3 spans 15 amino acids. CDR3 amino acids: CASSQARTSISEQYF. In nucleotides, the CDR3 is TGCGCCAGCAGCCAGGCCCGGACTAGCATTAGCGAGCAGTACTTC.

V gene TRBV6-1 combines with J gene TRBJ1-1, with D perhaps matching TRBD1 (5 bases). CDR3 length equals 13 residues. CDR1 and CDR2 from the germline V gene are MNHNS and SASEGT. The V end was cut by 0 bases, the J end by 5 bases, with 7 bases between. CDR3 sequence reads: CASSEAGGTEAFF. The DNA for the CDR3 is TGTGCCAGCAGTGAAGCGGGGGGAACTGAAGCTTTCTTT.

V gene TRBV6-5 combines with J gene TRBJ1-1, with D tentatively TRBD1 (5 bases). The V gene lost 6 bases and the J gene lost 1 base, with 9 bases spanning the gap. Germline values: CDR1 MNHEY, CDR2 SVGAGI. The CDR3 has 13 amino acids. This CDR3 is CASRRDGNTEAFF. In DNA form, the CDR3 reads TGTGCCAGCAGGCGGGACGGGAACACTGAAGCTTTCTTT.

The chain employs TRBV5-1 and TRBJ1-2; D is perhaps TRBD1 (5 bases). The CDR3 extends over 16 amino acids. V lost 4 bases and J 4 bases, leaving 20 bases between the germline ends. Germline-derived CDR1 and CDR2 are SGHRS and YFSETQ. The CDR3 coding sequence is TGCGCCAGCAGCACCGGGGACGTTCAGCGGGTCTATGGCTACACCTTC. Its protein is CASSTGDVQRVYGYTF.

The chain employs TRBV24-1 and TRBJ2-7; D is perhaps TRBD2 (6 bases). V dropped 2 bases and J dropped 2 bases, with 15 bases sitting between them. CDR3 length: 16 residues. Germline CDR1 is KGHDR and CDR2 is SFDVKD. CDR3 sequence (DNA): TGTGCCACCAGTGATTGCTGCGGGACGGAGACCTACGAGCAGTACTTC. It specifies CATSDCCGTETYEQYF.

This clone has only one observation. This chain uses TRBV15 with TRBJ1-2; D might be TRBD1 (6 bases). CDR1 and CDR2 (germline): LNHNV, YYDKDF (reference sequence). The CDR3 runs 15 residues. V lost 0 bases and J 3 bases, leaving 11 bases between the germline ends. CDR3 residues: CATSRDWGADYGYTF. DNA for the CDR3: TGTGCCACCAGCAGAGATTGGGGGGCGGACTATGGCTACACCTTC.

The chain links TRBV5-1 to TRBJ1-2; 12 bases are shared with TRBD1. Trimming cost V 4 bases and J 8 bases; bases outside gene matches: 9. The CDR3 contains 15 residues. Germline V gene data show CDR1 as SGHRS and CDR2 as YFSETQ. CDR3 amino acids: CASSPGQGAGSGYTF. The CDR3 DNA sequence: TGCGCCAGCAGCCCGGGACAGGGGGCGGGTTCGGGCTACACCTTC.

The chain is built from TRBV3-1 (or the pseudogene TRBV3-2) and TRBJ1-2; a possible D gene is TRBD1 (5 bases). V dropped 1 base and J dropped 8 bases, with 20 bases sitting between them. Germline CDR1 is LGHDT and CDR2 is YNNKEL (reference sequence). The CDR3 contains 16 residues. CDR3 in DNA: TGTGCCAGCAGCCAAGCTAGGGACGGTGTTCGGAACGGCTACACCTTC. Translated, it gives CASSQARDGVRNGYTF.

The chain employs TRBV7-2 and TRBJ2-3; D ambiguous. The CDR3 length is 14 residues. The V end was cut by 4 bases, the J end by 6 bases, with 14 bases between. Per germline, CDR1 SGHTA and CDR2 FQGNSA. CDR3 DNA sequence: TGTGCCAGCAGCTGGGGTCCATCAGTGGATACGCAGTATTTT. Encoded protein: CASSWGPSVDTQYF. The variable domain in full, completed from reference TRBV7-2 and TRBJ2-3, reads GAGVSQSPSNKVTEKGKDVELRCDPISGHTALYWYRQSLGQGLEFLIYFQGNSAPDKSGLPSDRFSAERTGGSVSTLTIQRTQQEDSAVYLCASSWGPSVDTQYFGPGTRLTVL.

The chain recombines TRBV7-9 with TRBJ2-7; D not certain. The CDR3 covers 12 residues. With 8 bases removed from V and 4 bases from J, the gap between germline ends came to 12 bases. Germline assignment: CDR1 SEHNR and CDR2 FQNEAQ (reference sequence). In DNA form, the CDR3 reads TGTGCCAGCGGGATGAATGATTACGAGCAGTACTTC. Amino acid sequence: CASGMNDYEQYF.

This clone was seen a few times. The chain carries TRBV19 and TRBJ2-2; the D gene is possibly TRBD1 (6 bases). The V and J ends lost 4 bases and 4 bases respectively, with 16 bases between them. Germline CDR1 is LNHDA and CDR2 is SQIVND (reference sequence). The CDR3 consists of 16 residues. This CDR3 reads CASSTGTRLSTGELFF. The CDR3 DNA is TGTGCCAGTAGTACCGGGACAAGGTTAAGCACCGGGGAGCTGTTTTTT.

The chain uses TRBV7-2 and TRBJ2-2; D is possibly TRBD2 (7 bases). Germline-derived CDR1 and CDR2 are SGHTA and FQGNSA. The CDR3 has 16 amino acids. The V end was cut by 5 bases, the J end by 6 bases, with 19 bases between. CDR3 protein: CASSVRGGGNAGELFF. CDR3 sequence (DNA): TGTGCCAGCAGCGTACGGGGCGGGGGCAACGCCGGGGAGCTGTTTTTT.